This TCR beta chain is drawn from a study of somatic mutations in cytotoxic T cells in rheumatoid arthritis. Study information: In some cases, T-cell populations stained with V beta antibodies were flow-sorted at nearly 100% purity, and these included V beta1+ cells sequenced for TCRB.

Here immunoSEQ multiplex PCR was the method, and the copy in TCRdb shows in-frame clones only, minus some. The sample carries some 12,000 clones, approximately 80% recorded once. The CDR3 spans 15 residues. From germline, CDR1 is SGDLS and CDR2 YYNGEE. With 4 bases clipped from V and 2 bases from J, the junction kept 7 bases outside the gene matches. A word on this clone: The target antigen is unknown.

Study results and limitations: About an eighth of the roughly 60 patients had a largest CD8+ clone above 20% of CD8+ cells. Statistically, CD8+ T-cell clonality was not significantly distinct between individuals with rheumatoid arthritis and age-matched healthy controls.

Sequencing input: CD8+ T cells sorted from blood. The origin of this receptor is a man aged 50-60 years in good health. This rearrangement joins TRBV9 to TRBJ2-7, with TRBD1 matching 9 bases. CDR3 residues: CASSPDGQGTYEQYF. CDR3 nucleotides: TGTGCCAGCAGCCCGGATGGACAGGGGACCTACGAGCAGTACTTC. Full variable domain (missing parts from reference TRBV9 and TRBJ2-7): DSGVTQTPKHLITATGQRVTLRCSPRSGDLSVYWYQQSLDQGLQFLIQYYNGEERAKGNILERFSAQQFPDLHSELNLSSLELGDSALYFCASSPDGQGTYEQYFGPGTRLTVT.